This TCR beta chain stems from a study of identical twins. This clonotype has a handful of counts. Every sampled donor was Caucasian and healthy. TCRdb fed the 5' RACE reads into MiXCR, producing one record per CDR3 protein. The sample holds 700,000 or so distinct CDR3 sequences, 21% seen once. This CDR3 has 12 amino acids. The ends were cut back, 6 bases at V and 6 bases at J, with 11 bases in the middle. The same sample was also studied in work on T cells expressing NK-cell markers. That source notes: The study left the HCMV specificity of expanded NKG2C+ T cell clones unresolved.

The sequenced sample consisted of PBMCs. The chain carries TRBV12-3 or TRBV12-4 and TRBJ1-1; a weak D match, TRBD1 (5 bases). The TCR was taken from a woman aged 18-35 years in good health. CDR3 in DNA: TGTGCCAGCAGCCAGGGTCGTCCTGAAGCTTTCTTT. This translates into CASSQGRPEAFF.